Listed below are T cell receptor beta chains from one sample, sequenced in a study of shared clonotypes between healthy human individuals. Assay used: immunoSEQ multiplex PCR; TCRdb lists only in-frame clones, some missing. The data contain roughly 2.4 million clones, under 97% of them singletons. Sample: naive CD4+ T cells sorted from blood. The source is a man younger than 35 in good health. CDR3s include the opening cysteine and the closing phenylalanine or tryptophan. D genes are given only for firm matches. The listing skips clone size in some rows; elsewhere it reads once, few, many or a size class.

J gene: TRBJ2-7
D gene: NA
clone size: once
V gene: TRBV7-2
CDR3 protein: CASSLSAAVSYEQYF
CDR3 DNA: TGTGCCAGCAGCTTATCAGCGGCAGTCTCCTACGAGCAGTACTTC

J gene: TRBJ2-2
D gene: NA
clone size: NA
V gene: TRBV6-5
CDR3 protein: CASSYTDENTGELFF
CDR3 DNA: TGTGCCAGCAGTTACACGGACGAGAACACCGGGGAGCTGTTTTTT

J gene: TRBJ2-7
D gene: TRBD1
clone size: NA
V gene: TRBV5-1
CDR3 protein: CASSSGQGPPYEQYF
CDR3 DNA: TGCGCCAGCAGCTCGGGACAGGGGCCTCCCTACGAGCAGTACTTC

J gene: TRBJ1-5
D gene: TRBD1
clone size: NA
V gene: TRBV19
CDR3 protein: CATTGGGTVTNQPQHF
CDR3 DNA: TGTGCCACTACCGGAGGGGGCACCGTAACCAATCAGCCCCAGCATTTT

J gene: TRBJ2-7
D gene: TRBD2
clone size: NA
V gene: TRBV7-9
CDR3 protein: CASSPTAGASYEQYF
CDR3 DNA: TGTGCCAGCAGCCCGACAGCGGGGGCCTCCTACGAGCAGTACTTC

J gene: TRBJ1-2
D gene: NA
clone size: NA
V gene: TRBV28
CDR3 protein: CASSSGINYGYTF
CDR3 DNA: TGTGCCAGCAGTTCCGGGATTAACTATGGCTACACCTTC

J gene: TRBJ1-4
D gene: TRBD1
clone size: NA
V gene: TRBV7-9
CDR3 protein: CASSLATGGEKLFF
CDR3 DNA: TGTGCCAGCAGCTTAGCCACAGGGGGTGAAAAACTGTTTTTT

J gene: TRBJ1-1
D gene: NA
clone size: NA
V gene: TRBV30
CDR3 protein: CAWSPGAIPEAFF
CDR3 DNA: TGTGCCTGGAGTCCGGGTGCGATCCCTGAAGCTTTCTTT

J gene: TRBJ2-7
D gene: TRBD1
clone size: NA
V gene: TRBV6-5
CDR3 protein: CASSLGQTSYEQYF
CDR3 DNA: TGTGCCAGCAGTTTGGGACAGACCTCCTACGAGCAGTACTTC

J gene: TRBJ1-4
D gene: TRBD1
clone size: NA
V gene: TRBV6-1
CDR3 protein: CASTGQGREKLFF
CDR3 DNA: TGTGCCAGTACGGGACAGGGTCGTGAAAAACTGTTTTTT

J gene: TRBJ2-7
D gene: TRBD2
clone size: NA
V gene: TRBV28
CDR3 protein: CASSALERGGQYEQYF
CDR3 DNA: TGTGCCAGCAGTGCCTTAGAACGGGGGGGCCAGTACGAGCAGTACTTC

J gene: TRBJ1-5
D gene: NA
clone size: NA
V gene: TRBV4-1
CDR3 protein: CASSQGGLNSNQPQHF
CDR3 DNA: TGCGCCAGCAGCCAGGGGGGGTTGAATAGCAATCAGCCCCAGCATTTT

J gene: TRBJ2-7
D gene: NA
clone size: NA
V gene: TRBV30
CDR3 protein: CAWSRGGNEQYF
CDR3 DNA: TGTGCCTGGAGTAGGGGGGGGAACGAGCAGTACTTC

J gene: TRBJ1-4
D gene: TRBD1
clone size: NA
V gene: TRBV28
CDR3 protein: CASSVGTVWEKLFF
CDR3 DNA: TGTGCCAGCAGCGTAGGGACAGTTTGGGAAAAACTGTTTTTT

J gene: TRBJ1-1
D gene: NA
clone size: NA
V gene: TRBV6-5
CDR3 protein: CASSPPGANTEAFF
CDR3 DNA: TGTGCCAGCAGTCCCCCCGGGGCGAACACTGAAGCTTTCTTT

J gene: TRBJ2-1
D gene: NA
clone size: NA
V gene: TRBV5-1
CDR3 protein: CASSPEPPYNEQFF
CDR3 DNA: TGCGCCAGCAGCCCGGAGCCACCCTACAATGAGCAGTTCTTC

J gene: TRBJ2-7
D gene: TRBD1
clone size: NA
V gene: TRBV27
CDR3 protein: CASTRGPNSYEQYF
CDR3 DNA: TGTGCCAGCACGAGGGGGCCGAACTCCTACGAGCAGTACTTC

J gene: TRBJ2-2
D gene: NA
clone size: NA
V gene: TRBV10-3
CDR3 protein: CAISERAVRDTGELFF
CDR3 DNA: TGTGCCATCAGTGAGAGAGCGGTCCGAGACACCGGGGAGCTGTTTTTT

J gene: TRBJ1-4
D gene: NA
clone size: NA
V gene: TRBV28
CDR3 protein: CASSFAGAATNEKLFF
CDR3 DNA: TGTGCCAGCAGTTTTGCGGGGGCTGCAACTAATGAAAAACTGTTTTTT

J gene: TRBJ2-2
D gene: TRBD2
clone size: once
V gene: TRBV9
CDR3 protein: CASSVSGSGANTGELFF
CDR3 DNA: TGTGCCAGCAGCGTATCGGGTAGCGGGGCGAACACCGGGGAGCTGTTTTTT

J gene: TRBJ2-2
D gene: NA
clone size: NA
V gene: TRBV5-1
CDR3 protein: CASSLLAAPGTGELFF
CDR3 DNA: TGCGCCAGCAGCTTGCTTGCAGCTCCCGGCACCGGGGAGCTGTTTTTT

J gene: TRBJ1-5
D gene: NA
clone size: NA
V gene: TRBV7-2
CDR3 protein: CASSLLGQPQHF
CDR3 DNA: TGTGCCAGCAGCTTACTCGGCCAGCCCCAGCATTTT

J gene: TRBJ2-2
D gene: TRBD1
clone size: once
V gene: TRBV30
CDR3 protein: CAWDRGLPSTGELFF
CDR3 DNA: TGTGCCTGGGACAGGGGGCTTCCGAGCACCGGGGAGCTGTTTTTT

J gene: TRBJ2-5
D gene: TRBD1
clone size: NA
V gene: TRBV6-6
CDR3 protein: CASSEGQRGTQYF
CDR3 DNA: TGTGCCAGCAGCGAGGGACAGCGCGGGACCCAGTACTTC

J gene: TRBJ1-2
D gene: NA
clone size: NA
V gene: TRBV7-2
CDR3 protein: CASSSTTANYGYTF
CDR3 DNA: TGTGCCAGCAGCTCGACCACAGCTAACTATGGCTACACCTTC

J gene: TRBJ1-5
D gene: TRBD1
clone size: few
V gene: TRBV5-8
CDR3 protein: CASSQRQGVEPQHF
CDR3 DNA: TGTGCCAGCAGCCAAAGACAGGGGGTAGAGCCCCAGCATTTT

J gene: TRBJ1-3
D gene: NA
clone size: NA
V gene: TRBV6-6
CDR3 protein: CASSYSGYSGNTIYF
CDR3 DNA: TGTGCCAGCAGTTATTCGGGATACTCTGGAAACACCATATATTTT

J gene: TRBJ1-3
D gene: TRBD1
clone size: NA
V gene: TRBV4-1
CDR3 protein: CASSQGQATGNTIYF
CDR3 DNA: TGCGCCAGCAGCCAGGGACAGGCGACTGGAAACACCATATATTTT

J gene: TRBJ2-1
D gene: TRBD2
clone size: once
V gene: TRBV7-2
CDR3 protein: CASSQKASGRYNEQFF
CDR3 DNA: TGTGCCAGCAGCCAAAAGGCTAGCGGAAGATACAATGAGCAGTTCTTC

J gene: TRBJ1-1
D gene: NA
clone size: NA
V gene: TRBV7-2
CDR3 protein: CASSTGPLIEAFF
CDR3 DNA: TGTGCCAGCAGCACCGGGCCGCTGATTGAAGCTTTCTTT

J gene: TRBJ2-1
D gene: NA
clone size: NA
V gene: TRBV30
CDR3 protein: CAWSSGPSSYNEQFF
CDR3 DNA: TGTGCCTGGAGTAGCGGGCCTAGCTCCTACAATGAGCAGTTCTTC

J gene: TRBJ2-4
D gene: TRBD2
clone size: once
V gene: TRBV11-2
CDR3 protein: CASSLVGTSGSLAKNIQYF
CDR3 DNA: TGTGCCAGCAGCTTAGTCGGGACTAGCGGTTCTCTAGCCAAAAACATTCAGTACTTC

J gene: TRBJ1-4
D gene: NA
clone size: once
V gene: TRBV10-3
CDR3 protein: CAISERGGSLATNEKLFF
CDR3 DNA: TGTGCCATCAGTGAGCGCGGGGGCAGCCTTGCAACTAATGAAAAACTGTTTTTT

J gene: TRBJ1-5
D gene: NA
clone size: NA
V gene: TRBV19
CDR3 protein: CASSMQGRGPQHF
CDR3 DNA: TGTGCCAGTAGTATGCAGGGGCGCGGGCCCCAGCATTTT

J gene: TRBJ2-3
D gene: NA
clone size: NA
V gene: TRBV18
CDR3 protein: CASSPLPVGTDTQYF
CDR3 DNA: TGTGCCAGCTCACCACTGCCGGTGGGCACAGATACGCAGTATTTT